Listed below are T cell receptor beta chains from one sample, sequenced in a study of T cell responses to AZD1222 COVID-19 vaccine. Libraries were prepared by immunoSEQ multiplex PCR; TCRdb keeps only in-frame clonotypes and omits some of them. This table has some 150,000 clones, around four fifths appearing once. The starting material was peripheral blood, obtained on day 0 of MenACWY control vaccination. The receptor source for this set is an adult in good health. Each CDR3 is given without its conserved first and last residue. Clone size is not always given. Where it is, it says once, few, many or a class for expanded clones.

TRBJ1-4 | TRBV28 | 12 | . | ASSLFGGNEKLF
TRBJ2-1 | TRBV7-9 | 14 | . | ASSHGTGVSLDEQF
TRBJ1-6 | TRBV6-5 | 12 | . | ASSWDRTNSPLH
TRBJ2-7 | TRBV10-2 | 15 | . | ASSEPGTSGNSYEQY
TRBJ2-1 | TRBV7-3 | 13 | . | ASSPRQGIYNEQF
TRBJ1-5 | TRBV5-5 | 13 | once | ASSSLRSSNQPQH
TRBJ2-2 | TRBV13 | 12 | . | ASSLRPNTGELF
TRBJ2-5 | TRBV6-1 | 13 | . | ASSDLGTAQETQY
TRBJ1-1 | TRBV11-1 | 11 | once | ASSLTGGTEAF
TRBJ2-3 | TRBV4-2 | 15 | . | ASTLSGHGSPPDTQY
TRBJ2-3 | TRBV12-3/TRBV12-4 | 8 | . | ASSTSTQY
TRBJ1-5 | TRBV6-1 | 14 | . | ASSEEGTGNNQPQH
TRBJ1-1 | TRBV7-9 | 13 | . | ASSPQTGTRFEAF
TRBJ1-1 | TRBV19 | 13 | . | ASSIGQAQGEEAF
TRBJ2-2 | TRBV7-3 | 16 | . | ASGRTSGSRGRAGELF
TRBJ1-2 | TRBV4-2 | 13 | . | ASSQDGKTALGYT
TRBJ2-2 | TRBV6-4 | 11 | . | ASSDRGTGELF
TRBJ2-3 | TRBV18 | 15 | . | ASSPLPGTGRQDTQY
TRBJ2-5 | TRBV6-2/TRBV6-3 | 16 | once | ASSYSTDKRGPAETQY
TRBJ1-1 | TRBV5-1 | 14 | once | ASRRSTPTANTEAF
TRBJ2-3 | TRBV6-1 | 14 | . | ASSEEGVYSTDTQY
TRBJ2-2 | TRBV2 | 14 | . | ASSVGTVGVAGELF
TRBJ1-4 | TRBV18 | 13 | few | ASSPVTGPNEKLF
TRBJ2-6 | TRBV5-4 | 14 | . | ASSVPRPSGANVLT
TRBJ1-2 | TRBV18 | 14 | . | ASSPINPGGYDGYT
TRBJ1-1 | TRBV20-1 | 12 | few | SATETGGRTEAF
TRBJ1-6 | TRBV27 | 13 | . | ASSLDRGGNSPLH
TRBJ2-7 | TRBV24-1 | 10 | . | ATRGTDYEQY
TRBJ1-2 | TRBV18 | 12 | . | ASSPQSGGSGYT
TRBJ1-6 | TRBV7-9 | 12 | . | ASSRDRAKSPLH
TRBJ2-5 | TRBV7-6 | 14 | . | ASRAGTGPNQETQY
TRBJ2-3 | TRBV19 | 14 | . | ASSRASGGGADTQY
TRBJ2-1 | TRBV7-3 | 13 | . | ASSLMRGGRNEQF
TRBJ1-1 | TRBV11-2 | 13 | many | ASSLAQGLNTEAF
TRBJ2-1 | TRBV14 | 15 | . | ASSQRGVANSYNEQF
TRBJ2-3 | TRBV28 | 13 | . | ASSLRGRVGNTQY
TRBJ2-1 | TRBV7-8 | 11 | . | ASSLGQGGEQF
TRBJ1-5 | TRBV7-3 | 13 | . | ASSLMKALSGPQH
TRBJ1-2 | TRBV18 | 12 | . | ASSPDTNPFGYT
TRBJ2-2 | TRBV7-6 | 13 | . | ASSFGGASTGELF
TRBJ1-2 | TRBV10-3 | 9 | . | AIRGAHGYT
TRBJ1-2 | TRBV29-1 | 15 | . | SVEVVSVATGTYGYT
TRBJ1-1 | TRBV27 | 13 | once | ASSLLGGLRTEAF
TRBJ2-2 | TRBV6-5 | 14 | . | ASSYSGTGVTGELF
TRBJ1-5 | TRBV30 | 12 | once | AWSTWDSNQPQH